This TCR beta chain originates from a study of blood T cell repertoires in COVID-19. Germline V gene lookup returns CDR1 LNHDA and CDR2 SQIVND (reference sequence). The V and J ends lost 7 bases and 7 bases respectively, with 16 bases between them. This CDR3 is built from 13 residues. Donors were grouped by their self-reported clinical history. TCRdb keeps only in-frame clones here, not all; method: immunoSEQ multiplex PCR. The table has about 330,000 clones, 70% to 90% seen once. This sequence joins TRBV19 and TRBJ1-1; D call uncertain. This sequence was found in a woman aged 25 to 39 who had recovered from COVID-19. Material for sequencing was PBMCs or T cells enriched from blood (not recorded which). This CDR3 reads CASTPSGWYEAFF. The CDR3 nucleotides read TGTGCCAGTACCCCCAGCGGGTGGTATGAAGCTTTCTTT.